The 2 T cell receptor beta chains reported below all come from one sample, sequenced in a study of T cell changes during pregnancy in multiple sclerosis. Profiling relied on immunoSEQ multiplex PCR, and the TCRdb table lists in-frame clones only, not all of them. This repertoire shows approximately 36,000 clones, 93% found once; its top ten account for about 0.4%. The source was CD4+ T cells from peripheral blood mononuclear cells, collected in the first trimester of pregnancy. Receptors originate from a female donor with multiple sclerosis, enrolled in a pregnancy study.

The V gene is TRBV6-1, the J gene TRBJ2-2; 9 positions match TRBD1. Trimming removed 3 bases from V and 5 bases from J; junction bases left unmatched: 4. The CDR3 has 15 amino acids. Germline CDR1 and CDR2: MNHNS and SASEGT. The CDR3 coding sequence is TGTGCCAGCAGTGATAGACAGGGGGTTACCGGGGAGCTGTTTTTT. It is translated as CASSDRQGVTGELFF.

V usage is TRBV11-1 and J usage is TRBJ1-1, with D possibly being TRBD1 (6 bases). V gave up 3 bases and J gave up 5 bases, with 10 bases separating them. CDR1 is SGHAT and CDR2 is FQDESV in the germline V gene (reference sequence). The CDR3 extends over 13 amino acids. This CDR3 is CASSFRGATEAFF. In DNA form, the CDR3 reads TGTGCCAGCAGCTTCAGGGGCGCAACTGAAGCTTTCTTT.